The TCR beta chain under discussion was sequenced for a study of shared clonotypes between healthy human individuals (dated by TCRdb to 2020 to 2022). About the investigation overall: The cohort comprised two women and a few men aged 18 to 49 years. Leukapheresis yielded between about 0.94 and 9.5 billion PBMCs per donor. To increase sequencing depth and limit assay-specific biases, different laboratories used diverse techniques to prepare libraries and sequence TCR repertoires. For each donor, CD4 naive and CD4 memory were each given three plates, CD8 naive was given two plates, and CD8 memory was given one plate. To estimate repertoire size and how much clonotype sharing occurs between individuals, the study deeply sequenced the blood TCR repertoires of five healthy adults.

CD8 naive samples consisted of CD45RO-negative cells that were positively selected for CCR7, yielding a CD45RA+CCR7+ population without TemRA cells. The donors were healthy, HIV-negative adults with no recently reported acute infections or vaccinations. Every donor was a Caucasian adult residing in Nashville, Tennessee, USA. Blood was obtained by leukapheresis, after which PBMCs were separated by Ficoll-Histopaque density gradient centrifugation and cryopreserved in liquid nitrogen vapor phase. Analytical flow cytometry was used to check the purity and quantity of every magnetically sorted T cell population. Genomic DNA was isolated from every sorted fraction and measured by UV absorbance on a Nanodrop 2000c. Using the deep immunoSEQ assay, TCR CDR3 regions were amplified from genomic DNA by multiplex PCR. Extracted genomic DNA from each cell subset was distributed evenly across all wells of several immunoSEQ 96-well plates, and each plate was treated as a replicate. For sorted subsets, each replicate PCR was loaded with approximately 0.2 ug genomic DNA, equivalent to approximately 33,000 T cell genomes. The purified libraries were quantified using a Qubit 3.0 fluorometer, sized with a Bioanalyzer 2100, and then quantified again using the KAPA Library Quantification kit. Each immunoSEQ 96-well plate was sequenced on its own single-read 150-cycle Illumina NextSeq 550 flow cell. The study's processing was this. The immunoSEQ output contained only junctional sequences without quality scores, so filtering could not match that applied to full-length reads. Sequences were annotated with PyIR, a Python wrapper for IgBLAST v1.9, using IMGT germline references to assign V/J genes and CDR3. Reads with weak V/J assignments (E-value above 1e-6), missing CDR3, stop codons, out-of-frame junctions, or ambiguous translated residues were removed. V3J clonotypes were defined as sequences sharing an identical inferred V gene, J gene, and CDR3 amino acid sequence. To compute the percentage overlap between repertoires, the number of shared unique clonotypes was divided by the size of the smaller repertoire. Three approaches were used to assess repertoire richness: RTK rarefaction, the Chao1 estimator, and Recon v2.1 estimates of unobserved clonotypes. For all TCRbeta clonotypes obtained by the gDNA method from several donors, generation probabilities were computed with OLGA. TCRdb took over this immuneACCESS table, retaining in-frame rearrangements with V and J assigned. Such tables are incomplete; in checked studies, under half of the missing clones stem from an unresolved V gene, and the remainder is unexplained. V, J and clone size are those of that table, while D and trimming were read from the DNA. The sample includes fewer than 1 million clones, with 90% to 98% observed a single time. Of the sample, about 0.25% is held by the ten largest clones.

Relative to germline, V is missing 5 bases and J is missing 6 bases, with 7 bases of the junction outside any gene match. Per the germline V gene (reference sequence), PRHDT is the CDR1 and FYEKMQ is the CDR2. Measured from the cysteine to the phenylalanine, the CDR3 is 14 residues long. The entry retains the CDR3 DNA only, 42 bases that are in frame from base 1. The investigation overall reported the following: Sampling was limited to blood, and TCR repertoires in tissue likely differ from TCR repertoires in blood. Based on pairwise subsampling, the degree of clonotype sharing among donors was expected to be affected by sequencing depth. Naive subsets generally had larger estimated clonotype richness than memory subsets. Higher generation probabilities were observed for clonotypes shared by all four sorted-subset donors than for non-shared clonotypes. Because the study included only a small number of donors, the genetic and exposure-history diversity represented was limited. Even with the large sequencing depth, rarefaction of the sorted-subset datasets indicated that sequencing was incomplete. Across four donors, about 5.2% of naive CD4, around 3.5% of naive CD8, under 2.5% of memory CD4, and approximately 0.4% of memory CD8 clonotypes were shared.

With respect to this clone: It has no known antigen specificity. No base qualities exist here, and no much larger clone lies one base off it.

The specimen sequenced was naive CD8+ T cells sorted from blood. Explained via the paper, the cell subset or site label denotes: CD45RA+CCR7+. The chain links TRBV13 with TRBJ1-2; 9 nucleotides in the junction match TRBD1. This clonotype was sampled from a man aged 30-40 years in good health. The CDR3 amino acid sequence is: CASSGQGMSDGYTF. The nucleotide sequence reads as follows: TGTGCCAGCAGCGGACAGGGGATGTCCGATGGCTACACCTTC.